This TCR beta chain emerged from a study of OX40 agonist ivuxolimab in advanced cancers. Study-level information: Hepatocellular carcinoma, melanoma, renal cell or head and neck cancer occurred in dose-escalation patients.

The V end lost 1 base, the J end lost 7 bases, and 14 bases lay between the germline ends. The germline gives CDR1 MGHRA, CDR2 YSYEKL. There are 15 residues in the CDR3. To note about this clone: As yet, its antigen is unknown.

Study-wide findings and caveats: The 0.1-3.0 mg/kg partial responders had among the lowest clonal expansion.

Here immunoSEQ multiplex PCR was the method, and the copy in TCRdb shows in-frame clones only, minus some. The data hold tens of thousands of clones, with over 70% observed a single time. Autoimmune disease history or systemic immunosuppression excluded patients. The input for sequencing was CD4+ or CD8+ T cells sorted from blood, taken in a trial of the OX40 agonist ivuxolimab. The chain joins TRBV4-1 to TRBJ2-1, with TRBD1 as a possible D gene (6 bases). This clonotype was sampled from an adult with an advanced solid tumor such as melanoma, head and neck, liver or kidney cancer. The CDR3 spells CASSQAWTEGNEQFF. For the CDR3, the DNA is TGCGCCAGCAGCCAAGCGTGGACAGAGGGAAATGAGCAGTTCTTC.